This paragraph covers one T cell receptor beta chain sequence. The table came from immunoSEQ multiplex PCR; TCRdb's copy has only in-frame clones and leaves some out. The sample has some 89,000 clones, approximately 86% seen once. This record belongs to a study of control samples from healthy donors and cancer patients. V trimming: 4 bases; J trimming: 4 bases; junction bases outside the gene matches: 15. The CDR3 loop spans 17 amino acids. The germline gives CDR1 SGHNT, CDR2 YYREEE (reference sequence). The rearrangement joins TRBV5-4 to TRBJ2-3, with 7 bases aligning to TRBD1. The sequencing sample was made of blood. The clonotype originates from a man aged 25 to 40 in good health. The CDR3 is CASSTPGQALEADTQYF. Here the CDR3 DNA reads TGTGCCAGCAGCACCCCTGGACAGGCCCTTGAAGCAGATACGCAGTATTTT.